This TCR beta chain is from a study of shared clonotypes between healthy human individuals. Study-level points and caveats: Among a handful of donors, approximately 5.4% of naive CD4 clonotypes were found in common. Against clonotypes common to all four donors, non-shared ones had lower generation probabilities.

In the study's own analysis: Filtering of immunoSEQ junctional sequences could not match full-length read filtering. TCRdb keeps only in-frame clones here, not all; method: immunoSEQ multiplex PCR. The V and J calls and clone size were taken over from that table, and D and trimming were inferred from the DNA. The sample includes 950,000 to 1,100,000 clones, around four fifths of them seen just once. Trimming took 0 bases from V and 1 from J, leaving 7 bases between them. The CDR3 is 16 amino acids. Germline V gene lookup returns CDR1 SGHAT and CDR2 FQNNGV. This clone was found once. Its cognate antigen is unknown.

V gene TRBV11-2 combines with J gene TRBJ1-6; D is undetermined. The sample consisted of memory CD4+ T cells sorted from blood. Subset: CD45RA-negative fraction. The sequence derives from a man aged 18-30 years in good health. This CDR3 reads CASSLEGRSYNSPLHF. As DNA, the CDR3 is TGTGCCAGCAGCTTAGAAGGGAGATCCTATAATTCACCCCTCCACTTT.